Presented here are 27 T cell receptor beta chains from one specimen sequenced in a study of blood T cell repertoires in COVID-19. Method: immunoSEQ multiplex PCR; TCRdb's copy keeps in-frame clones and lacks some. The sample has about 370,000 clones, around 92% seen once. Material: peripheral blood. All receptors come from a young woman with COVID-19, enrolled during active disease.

CDR3 DNA: TGTGCCAGCACCACTAAAAAGCAAGAGACCCAGTACTTC. This gives the protein CASTTKKQETQYF. The J gene is TRBJ2-5, the V gene TRBV19; no definite D call. The CDR3 length is 13 residues. Looked up from germline, CDR1 is LNHDA and CDR2 is SQIVND (reference sequence). V shed 9 bases and J shed 2 bases, with 13 bases lying between them.

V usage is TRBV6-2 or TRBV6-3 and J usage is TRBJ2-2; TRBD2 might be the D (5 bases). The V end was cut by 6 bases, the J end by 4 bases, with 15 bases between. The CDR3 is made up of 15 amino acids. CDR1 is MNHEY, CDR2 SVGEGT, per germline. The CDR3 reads CASSPPWSGTGELFF. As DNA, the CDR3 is TGTGCCAGCAGCCCGCCTTGGAGCGGCACCGGGGAGCTGTTTTTT.

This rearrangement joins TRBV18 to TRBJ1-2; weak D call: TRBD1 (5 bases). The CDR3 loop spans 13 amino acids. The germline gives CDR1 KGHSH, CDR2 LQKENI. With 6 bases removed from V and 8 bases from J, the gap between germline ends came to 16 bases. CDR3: CASSRGVGSGYTF. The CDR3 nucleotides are TGTGCCAGCTCTCGGGGGGTAGGCAGCGGCTACACCTTC.

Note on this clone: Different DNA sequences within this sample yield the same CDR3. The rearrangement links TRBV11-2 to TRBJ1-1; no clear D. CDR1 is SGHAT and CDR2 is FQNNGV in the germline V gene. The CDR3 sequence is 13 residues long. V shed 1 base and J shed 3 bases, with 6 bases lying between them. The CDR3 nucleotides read TGTGCCAGCAGCTTAGGAGAGGACACTGAAGCTTTCTTT. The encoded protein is CASSLGEDTEAFF.

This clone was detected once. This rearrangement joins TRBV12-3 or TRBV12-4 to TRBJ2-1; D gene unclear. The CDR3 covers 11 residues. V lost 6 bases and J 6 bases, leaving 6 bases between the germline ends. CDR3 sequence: CASSPGNEQFF. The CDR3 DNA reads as TGTGCCAGCAGCCCCGGCAATGAGCAGTTCTTC.

The CDR3 DNA is TGTGCCAGCACCCCCGGGGGTCCCGGCTACACCTTC. Protein sequence: CASTPGGPGYTF. The V and J genes are TRBV6-2 or TRBV6-3 and TRBJ1-2; possible D gene TRBD1, 5 bases. V dropped 7 bases and J dropped 8 bases, with 14 bases sitting between them. Germline values: CDR1 MNHEY, CDR2 SVGEGT. This CDR3 contains 12 residues.

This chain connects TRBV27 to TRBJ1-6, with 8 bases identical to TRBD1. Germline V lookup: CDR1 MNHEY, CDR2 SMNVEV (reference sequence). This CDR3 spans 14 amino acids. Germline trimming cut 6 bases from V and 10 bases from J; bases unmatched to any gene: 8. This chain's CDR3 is CASSYGQGSSPLHF. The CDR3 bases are TGTGCCAGCAGCTACGGACAGGGATCCTCACCCCTCCACTTT.

CDR3 sequence (DNA): TGTGCCAGTTCGGGCGACAGACAAGAGACCCAGTACTTC. Its protein product is CASSGDRQETQYF. The J gene is TRBJ2-5, the V gene TRBV13, with D maybe TRBD1 (5 bases). Trimming cost V 9 bases and J 2 bases, with 13 bases left between them. From germline, CDR1 is PRHDT and CDR2 FYEKMQ (reference sequence). The CDR3 loop spans 13 amino acids.

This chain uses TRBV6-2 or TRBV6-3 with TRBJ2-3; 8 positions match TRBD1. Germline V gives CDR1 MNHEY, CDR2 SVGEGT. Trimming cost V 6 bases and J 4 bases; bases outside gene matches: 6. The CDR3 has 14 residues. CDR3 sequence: CASSRGQASDTQYF. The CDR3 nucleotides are TGTGCCAGCAGCCGGGGACAGGCCTCAGATACGCAGTATTTT.

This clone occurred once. This CDR3 reads CASSLPRGQVGKTEAFF. In DNA form, the CDR3 reads TGTGCCAGCAGCTTACCAAGGGGACAGGTGGGAAAAACTGAAGCTTTCTTT. The rearrangement uses TRBV11-2 and TRBJ1-1; TRBD1 aligns across 8 bases. The CDR3 consists of 17 residues. The trim removed 2 bases at V and 5 bases at J, leaving 13 bases unmatched. Per germline, CDR1 SGHAT and CDR2 FQNNGV. The full variable domain, its missing parts supplied by reference TRBV11-2 and TRBJ1-1, is EAGVAQSPRYKIIEKRQSVAFWCNPISGHATLYWYQQILGQGPKLLIQFQNNGVVDDSQLPKDRFSAERLKGVDSTLKIQPAKLEDSAVYLCASSLPRGQVGKTEAFFGQGTRLTVV.

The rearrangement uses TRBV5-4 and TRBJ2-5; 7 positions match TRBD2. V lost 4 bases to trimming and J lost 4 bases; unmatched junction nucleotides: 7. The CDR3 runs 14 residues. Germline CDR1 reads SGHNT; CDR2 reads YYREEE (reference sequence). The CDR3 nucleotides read TGTGCCAGCAGCCCCAACTGGGGGGGAGAGACCCAGTACTTC. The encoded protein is CASSPNWGGETQYF.

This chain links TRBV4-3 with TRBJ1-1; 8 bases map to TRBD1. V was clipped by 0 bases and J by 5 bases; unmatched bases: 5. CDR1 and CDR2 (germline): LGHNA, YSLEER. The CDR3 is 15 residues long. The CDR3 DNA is TGCGCCAGCAGCCAAGAAGGACAGGGATGGACTGAAGCTTTCTTT. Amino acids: CASSQEGQGWTEAFF.

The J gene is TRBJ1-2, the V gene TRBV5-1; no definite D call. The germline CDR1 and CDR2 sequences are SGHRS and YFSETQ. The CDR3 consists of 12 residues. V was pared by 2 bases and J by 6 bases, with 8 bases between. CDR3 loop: CASSFEGDGYTF. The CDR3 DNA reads TGCGCCAGCAGCTTTGAGGGAGATGGCTACACCTTC.

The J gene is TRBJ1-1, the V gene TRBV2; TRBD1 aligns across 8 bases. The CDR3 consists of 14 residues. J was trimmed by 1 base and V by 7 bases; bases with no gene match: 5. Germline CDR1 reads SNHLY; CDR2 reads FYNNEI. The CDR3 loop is CASTRTGPNTEAFF. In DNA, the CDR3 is TGTGCCAGCACCCGGACAGGGCCGAACACTGAAGCTTTCTTT.

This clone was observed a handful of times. The CDR3 here is CASSLTESADTQYF. The CDR3 DNA is TGTGCCAGCAGCTTAACAGAATCCGCGGATACGCAGTATTTT. The chain uses TRBV7-9 and TRBJ2-3; no reliable D call. The germline V gene encodes CDR1 SEHNR and CDR2 FQNEAQ (reference sequence). The CDR3 has 14 amino acids. Trimming removed 2 bases from V and 6 bases from J, with 12 bases in between.

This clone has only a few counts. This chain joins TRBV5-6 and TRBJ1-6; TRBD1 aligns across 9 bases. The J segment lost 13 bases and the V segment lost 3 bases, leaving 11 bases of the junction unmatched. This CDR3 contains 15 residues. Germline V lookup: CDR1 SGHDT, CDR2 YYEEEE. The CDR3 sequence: CASSSGDREFSPLHF. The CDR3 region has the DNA TGTGCCAGCAGCTCGGGGGACAGGGAGTTCTCTCCCCTCCACTTT.

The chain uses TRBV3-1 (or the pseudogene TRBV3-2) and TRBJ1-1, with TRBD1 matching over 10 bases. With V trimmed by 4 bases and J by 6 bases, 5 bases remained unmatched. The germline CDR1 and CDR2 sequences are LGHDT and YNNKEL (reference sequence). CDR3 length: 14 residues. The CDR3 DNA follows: TGTGCCAGCAGCCTACCGACAGGGGGCTCTGAAGCTTTCTTT. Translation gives CASSLPTGGSEAFF.

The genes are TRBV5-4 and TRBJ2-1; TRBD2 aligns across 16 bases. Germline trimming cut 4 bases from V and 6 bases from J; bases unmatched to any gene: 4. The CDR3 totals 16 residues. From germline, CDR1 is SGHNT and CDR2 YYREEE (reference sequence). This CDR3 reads CASSPGTSGRANEQFF. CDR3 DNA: TGTGCCAGCAGCCCCGGGACTAGCGGGAGGGCCAATGAGCAGTTCTTC. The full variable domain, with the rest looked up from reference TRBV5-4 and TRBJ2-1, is ETGVTQSPTHLIKTRGQQVTLRCSSQSGHNTVSWYQQALGQGPQFIFQYYREEENGRGNFPPRFSGLQFPNYSSELNVNALELDDSALYLCASSPGTSGRANEQFFGPGTRLTVL.

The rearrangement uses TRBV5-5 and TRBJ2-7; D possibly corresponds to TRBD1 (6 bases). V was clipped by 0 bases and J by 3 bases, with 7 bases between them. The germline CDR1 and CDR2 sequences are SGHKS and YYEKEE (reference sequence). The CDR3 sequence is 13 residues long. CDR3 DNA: TGTGCCAGCAGCTTGGGGGGACACTACGAGCAGTACGTC. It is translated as CASSLGGHYEQYV.

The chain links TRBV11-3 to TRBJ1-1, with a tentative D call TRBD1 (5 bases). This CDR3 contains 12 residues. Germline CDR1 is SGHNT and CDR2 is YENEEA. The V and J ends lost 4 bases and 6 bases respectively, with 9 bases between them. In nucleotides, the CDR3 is TGTGCCAGCAGCTCAGGAGGGGCTGAAGCTTTCTTT. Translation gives CASSSGGAEAFF.

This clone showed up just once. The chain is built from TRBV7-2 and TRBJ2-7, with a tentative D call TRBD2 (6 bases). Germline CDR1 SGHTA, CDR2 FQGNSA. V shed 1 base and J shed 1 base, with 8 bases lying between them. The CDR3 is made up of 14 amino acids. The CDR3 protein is CASSLGGASYEQYF. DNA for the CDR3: TGTGCCAGCAGCTTAGGCGGGGCTTCCTACGAGCAGTACTTC.

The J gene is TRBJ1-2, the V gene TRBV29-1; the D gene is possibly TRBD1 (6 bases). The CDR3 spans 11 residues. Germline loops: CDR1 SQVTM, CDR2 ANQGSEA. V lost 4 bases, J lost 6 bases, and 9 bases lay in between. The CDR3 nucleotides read TGCAGCGTTGTTTCAGGGGATGGCTACACCTTC. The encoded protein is CSVVSGDGYTF.

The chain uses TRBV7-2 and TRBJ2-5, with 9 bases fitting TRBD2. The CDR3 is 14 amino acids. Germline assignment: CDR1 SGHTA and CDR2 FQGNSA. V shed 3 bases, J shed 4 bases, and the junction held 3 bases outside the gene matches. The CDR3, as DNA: TGTGCCAGCAGCTTCGGGACTAGCAGAGAGACCCAGTACTTC. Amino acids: CASSFGTSRETQYF. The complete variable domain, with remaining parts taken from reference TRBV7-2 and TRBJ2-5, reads GAGVSQSPSNKVTEKGKDVELRCDPISGHTALYWYRQSLGQGLEFLIYFQGNSAPDKSGLPSDRFSAERTGGSVSTLTIQRTQQEDSAVYLCASSFGTSRETQYFGPGTRLLVL.

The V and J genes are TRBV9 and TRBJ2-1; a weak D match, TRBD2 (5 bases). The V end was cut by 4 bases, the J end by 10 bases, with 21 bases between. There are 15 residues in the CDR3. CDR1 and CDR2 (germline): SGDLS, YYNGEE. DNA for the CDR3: TGTGCCAGCAGCCCCCGGGGAGTAGTATCCGGCGAGCAGTTCTTC. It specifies CASSPRGVVSGEQFF.

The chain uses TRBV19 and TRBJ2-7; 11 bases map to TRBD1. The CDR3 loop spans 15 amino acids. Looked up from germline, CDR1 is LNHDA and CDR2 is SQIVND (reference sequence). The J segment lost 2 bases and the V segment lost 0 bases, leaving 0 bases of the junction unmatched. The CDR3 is CASSIEGQGAYEQYF. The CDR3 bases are TGTGCCAGTAGTATAGAGGGACAGGGGGCCTACGAGCAGTACTTC.

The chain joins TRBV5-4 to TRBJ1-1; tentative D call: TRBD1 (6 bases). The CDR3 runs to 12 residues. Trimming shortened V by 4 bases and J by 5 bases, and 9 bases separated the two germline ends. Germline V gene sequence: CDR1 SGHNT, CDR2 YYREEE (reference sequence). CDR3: CASSPQGTEAFF. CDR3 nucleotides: TGTGCCAGCAGCCCTCAGGGGACTGAAGCTTTCTTT.

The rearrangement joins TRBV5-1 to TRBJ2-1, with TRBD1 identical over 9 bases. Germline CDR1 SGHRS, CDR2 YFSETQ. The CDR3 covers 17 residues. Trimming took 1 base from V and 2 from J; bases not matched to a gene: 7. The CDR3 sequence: CASSLQPGDRAYNEQFF. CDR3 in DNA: TGCGCCAGCAGCTTGCAGCCGGGGGACAGGGCCTACAATGAGCAGTTCTTC.